This entry lists 23 T cell receptor beta chains sequenced from one sample in a study of vaccination effects on CD4 cells after COVID-19. Produced via immunoSEQ multiplex PCR; TCRdb's table is partial and in-frame only. The table has fewer than 30,000 clones, 83% seen once. Their antigens are not known. Antigen-specific CD4+ T cells were expanded (with viral peptide pools) by the ViraFEST assay ahead of sequencing. CD4+ T cells were isolated after around ten days of culture. Each person got two doses of an mRNA SARS-CoV-2 vaccine, BNT162b2 or mRNA-1273. Material: CD4+ T cells from PBMCs cultured with HCoV-NL63 spike peptides, obtained after COVID-19 vaccination. The origin of the receptors is a human donor who received a COVID-19 vaccine. Some clones in this sample may be carry-over from other donors' samples.

The chain carries TRBV4-1 and TRBJ1-3; perhaps TRBD1 as D (6 bases). There are 16 residues in the CDR3. V was pared by 1 base and J by 0 bases, with 10 bases between. Germline values: CDR1 MGHRA, CDR2 YSYEKL. The CDR3 bases are TGCGCCAGCAGCCAAGTTGGGGGCCCCTCTGGAAACACCATATATTTT. Its translation is CASSQVGGPSGNTIYF.

V and J are TRBV6-5 and TRBJ1-2; D gene unclear. Trimming took 0 bases from V and 6 from J, leaving 5 bases between them. The CDR3 loop spans 12 amino acids. Germline CDR1 reads MNHEY; CDR2 reads SVGAGI. The CDR3 coding sequence is TGTGCCAGCAGTTACTCAGGGAATGGCTACACCTTC. Translating gives CASSYSGNGYTF.

The chain links TRBV30 to TRBJ1-5; tentatively, D is TRBD1 (5 bases). Trimming left V 2 bases short and J 6 bases short, with 14 bases between. Per germline, CDR1 GTSNPN and CDR2 SVGIG (reference sequence). The CDR3 spans 14 residues. In nucleotides, the CDR3 is TGTGCCTGGAGTAAGCAGGGCCTTACTCAGCCCCAGCATTTT. Translated: CAWSKQGLTQPQHF.

This chain joins TRBV18 and TRBJ1-3; 11 nucleotides line up with TRBD1. This CDR3 is 16 amino acids long. Looked up from germline, CDR1 is KGHSH and CDR2 is LQKENI. V dropped 3 bases and J dropped 4; count of bases not matched to a gene: 5. The CDR3 coding sequence is TGTGCCAGCTCACCCGGACAGGGGGCAAGGGGAAACACCATATATTTT. Its protein product is CASSPGQGARGNTIYF. The complete variable domain, with remaining parts taken from reference TRBV18 and TRBJ1-3, reads NAGVMQNPRHLVRRRGQEARLRCSPMKGHSHVYWYRQLPEEGLKFMVYLQKENIIDESGMPKERFSAEFPKEGPSILRIQQVVRGDSAAYFCASSPGQGARGNTIYFGEGSWLTVV.

This chain uses TRBV11-3 with TRBJ2-3; 9 bases are a match to TRBD2. This CDR3 region has 17 residues. The V gene's germline CDR1 is SGHNT and CDR2 YENEEA. J was trimmed by 1 base and V by 4 bases; bases with no gene match: 9. CDR3 residues: CASSSQGSSGGTDTQYF. The CDR3 DNA reads TGTGCCAGCAGCTCCCAGGGATCTAGCGGGGGCACAGATACGCAGTATTTT. Full variable domain (rest looked up from reference TRBV11-3 and TRBJ2-3): EAGVVQSPRYKIIEKKQPVAFWCNPISGHNTLYWYLQNLGQGPELLIRYENEEAVDDSQLPKDRFSAERLKGVDSTLKIQPAELGDSAVYLCASSSQGSSGGTDTQYFGPGTRLTVL.

The chain is built from TRBV2 and TRBJ2-1; 7 bases match TRBD1. The ends lost 5 bases at V and 0 bases at J; junction bases unmatched: 4. Per the germline V gene, CDR1 is SNHLY and CDR2 is FYNNEI. CDR3 length: 15 amino acids. DNA for the CDR3: TGTGCCAGCAGTTTCGGGACAGTCTCCTACAATGAGCAGTTCTTC. Protein: CASSFGTVSYNEQFF.

The V gene is TRBV6-6, the J gene TRBJ1-1; maybe TRBD1 (6 bases). The CDR3 runs to 14 residues. Trimming took off 7 bases at V and 1 base at J, with 13 bases between the two ends. Germline values: CDR1 MNHNY, CDR2 SVGAGI (reference sequence). CDR3 in amino acids: CASTPGAENTEAFF. As DNA, the CDR3 is TGTGCCAGCACTCCAGGGGCGGAGAACACTGAAGCTTTCTTT.

The table lists this clone with a few counts. V is TRBV24-1 and J is TRBJ2-5; a possible D gene is TRBD2 (5 bases). CDR3 length: 15 residues. CDR1 and CDR2 (germline): KGHDR, SFDVKD. With 5 bases removed from V and 1 base from J, the gap between germline ends came to 13 bases. The CDR3 loop reads CATSGGYLPQETQYF. DNA for the CDR3: TGTGCCACCAGTGGAGGGTACTTGCCCCAAGAGACCCAGTACTTC.

The chain combines TRBV4-3 with TRBJ1-6, with D hard to call. This CDR3 has 16 amino acids. Trimming took 1 base from V and 5 from J, leaving 12 bases between them. CDR1 and CDR2 from the germline V gene are LGHNA and YSLEER. The CDR3 region has the DNA TGCGCCAGCAGCCAAGGCCTTAACGAAGATAATTCACCCCTCCACTTT. Residues: CASSQGLNEDNSPLHF.

This clone has a single count. This chain joins TRBV19 and TRBJ1-1; TRBD1 matches at 8 bases. CDR1 and CDR2 (germline): LNHDA, SQIVND (reference sequence). The junction had 3 bases not matched to a gene; V was cut back by 2 bases and J by 1 base. The CDR3 loop spans 15 amino acids. In nucleotides, the CDR3 is TGTGCCAGTAGTATATCCAGGGGGCCGAACACTGAAGCTTTCTTT. Protein: CASSISRGPNTEAFF.

The chain joins TRBV24-1 to TRBJ2-2; D uncertain. V was clipped by 1 base and J by 0 bases, with 8 bases between them. The length of the CDR3 is 16 residues. CDR1 KGHDR and CDR2 SFDVKD come from the germline V gene. DNA of the CDR3: TGTGCCACCAGTGATTTAGGCGGACCGAACACCGGGGAGCTGTTTTTT. Its protein product is CATSDLGGPNTGELFF.

The chain joins TRBV18 to TRBJ1-6, with TRBD1 identical over 9 bases. V gave up 6 bases and J gave up 9 bases; unmatched junction bases: 9. CDR1 and CDR2 from the germline V gene are KGHSH and LQKENI. This CDR3 has 15 residues. In DNA, the CDR3 is TGTGCCAGCTCGGAACAGGGGGCTTTGAGTTCACCCCTCCACTTT. Translated, it gives CASSEQGALSSPLHF.

V usage is TRBV5-1 and J usage is TRBJ2-1; 12 nucleotides line up with TRBD1. Looked up from germline, CDR1 is SGHRS and CDR2 is YFSETQ. Germline trimming cut 0 bases from V and 8 bases from J; bases unmatched to any gene: 6. CDR3 length: 16 amino acids. The CDR3 spells CASSLDGTGGPDEQFF. CDR3 sequence (DNA): TGCGCCAGCAGCTTGGACGGGACAGGGGGCCCGGATGAGCAGTTCTTC.

The V gene is TRBV3-1 (or the pseudogene TRBV3-2), the J gene TRBJ1-3; the D is unclear. This CDR3 spans 13 amino acids. Trimming removed 2 bases at V and 3 bases at J, with 5 bases between. Looked up from germline, CDR1 is LGHDT and CDR2 is YNNKEL (reference sequence). CDR3 sequence: CASSQSRGNTIYF. For the CDR3, the DNA is TGTGCCAGCAGCCAATCTCGTGGAAACACCATATATTTT.

The chain couples TRBV6-2 or TRBV6-3 to TRBJ2-1; 7 bases align to TRBD2. CDR1 MNHEY and CDR2 SVGEGT come from the germline V gene. The length of the CDR3 is 13 residues. Trimming removed 2 bases from V and 8 bases from J; junction bases left unmatched: 3. CDR3 sequence: CASSYRLADEQFF. The DNA for the CDR3 is TGTGCCAGCAGTTACCGTCTAGCGGATGAGCAGTTCTTC.

This chain uses TRBV27 with TRBJ2-1; 12 nucleotides agree with TRBD2. The V gene end was trimmed by 5 bases and the J gene end by 9 bases; junction bases not matched to a gene: 14. The CDR3 spans 17 residues. CDR1 is MNHEY and CDR2 is SMNVEV in the germline V gene (reference sequence). Written as DNA, the CDR3 is TGTGCCAGCAGTCCGTTCCTAGCGGGGGGGCCGATTGGTGAGCAGTTCTTC. It codes for CASSPFLAGGPIGEQFF.

The chain combines TRBV13 with TRBJ2-1; tentatively, D is TRBD1 (6 bases). Germline V gives CDR1 PRHDT, CDR2 FYEKMQ (reference sequence). The V and J ends lost 1 base and 9 bases respectively, with 10 bases between them. The CDR3 runs to 13 residues. CDR3 bases: TGTGCCAGCAGCTTAGAGGCCAGGGGTGAGCAGTTCTTC. Encoded protein: CASSLEARGEQFF.

This clone was seen once. The chain employs TRBV29-1 and TRBJ1-1, with 11 nucleotides matching TRBD1. Germline V gene lookup returns CDR1 SQVTM and CDR2 ANQGSEA. J lost 4 bases, V lost 6 bases, and 7 bases had no gene match. The CDR3 has 14 residues. Here the CDR3 reads CSVQGQGAGTEAFF. In DNA, the CDR3 is TGCAGCGTGCAAGGACAGGGGGCGGGCACTGAAGCTTTCTTT.

The V gene is TRBV4-1, the J gene TRBJ1-2; 7 bases are shared with TRBD1. The CDR3 is made up of 15 amino acids. CDR1 and CDR2 from the germline V gene are MGHRA and YSYEKL. Germline trimming cut 0 bases from V and 2 bases from J; bases unmatched to any gene: 3. CDR3 loop: CASSQERTGNYGYTF. The CDR3 DNA is TGCGCCAGCAGCCAAGAGAGGACAGGAAACTATGGCTACACCTTC.

This chain uses TRBV5-1 with TRBJ2-1; 10 nucleotides align to TRBD2. V was clipped by 3 bases and J by 4 bases; unmatched bases: 7. The CDR3 is 16 residues long. The V gene's germline CDR1 is SGHRS and CDR2 YFSETQ. The chain's CDR3 is CASSSRAGGSYNEQFF. The CDR3 coding sequence is TGCGCCAGCAGCTCCCGAGCGGGGGGGTCTTACAATGAGCAGTTCTTC.

The CDR3 DNA follows: TGTGCCAGCAGTCCACTCTTCACAGGGGCCGACGAGACCCAGTACTTC. Translating it yields CASSPLFTGADETQYF. The chain recombines TRBV27 with TRBJ2-5; 7 bases are shared with TRBD1. The ends lost 5 bases at V and 5 bases at J; junction bases unmatched: 14. The germline V gene has CDR1 MNHEY and CDR2 SMNVEV (reference sequence). The CDR3 spans 16 residues.

V gene TRBV18 combines with J gene TRBJ2-3, with 10 positions matching TRBD1. The junction had 6 bases not matched to a gene; V was cut back by 6 bases and J by 3 bases. Germline V CDR1 and CDR2: KGHSH, LQKENI. CDR3 size: 15 residues. The CDR3 spells CASSPRGQGTDTQYF. The CDR3 DNA reads TGTGCCAGCTCTCCTCGGGGACAGGGGACAGATACGCAGTATTTT. The entire variable domain, with the rest obtained from reference TRBV18 and TRBJ2-3, is as follows: NAGVMQNPRHLVRRRGQEARLRCSPMKGHSHVYWYRQLPEEGLKFMVYLQKENIIDESGMPKERFSAEFPKEGPSILRIQQVVRGDSAAYFCASSPRGQGTDTQYFGPGTRLTVL.

The chain links TRBV7-2 to TRBJ2-7; no firm D call. The CDR3 is made up of 14 amino acids. V lost 3 bases to trimming and J lost 4 bases, with 13 bases between them. In germline, CDR1 is SGHTA, CDR2 FQGNSA. CDR3 residues: CASSFGGSAYEQYV. As DNA, the CDR3 is TGTGCCAGCAGCTTCGGCGGAAGTGCGTACGAGCAGTACGTC.